This TCR beta chain derives from a study of CD8+ T cells in alopecia areata. Findings and caveats of the study: Among the top 100, expanded CD8+ clones were significantly decreased by tofacitinib, as was scalp clonality.

Treatment meaning: oral pan-JAK inhibitor, 5-10 mg twice daily. There are a few counts of this clone. What it binds is unknown. Germline CDR1 is SQVTM and CDR2 is ANQGSEA. Deletions cut 0 bases from V and 0 bases from J, with 9 bases between. The CDR3 totals 15 residues. RNA extraction and reverse transcription yielded cDNA as sequencing template. Libraries were prepared by immunoSEQ multiplex PCR; TCRdb keeps only in-frame clonotypes and omits some of them. The sample lists hundreds of thousands of clones; around three fifths were seen once. The source material was CD4+ T cells sorted from blood, sampled at roughly week 52, from a patient treated with tofacitinib. The sequence was obtained from a human donor with alopecia areata. The J gene is TRBJ2-1, the V gene TRBV29-1; no clear D. The CDR3 is CSVEDRRNSYNEQFF. The CDR3 nucleotides read TGCAGCGTTGAAGACCGACGGAACTCCTACAATGAGCAGTTCTTC.